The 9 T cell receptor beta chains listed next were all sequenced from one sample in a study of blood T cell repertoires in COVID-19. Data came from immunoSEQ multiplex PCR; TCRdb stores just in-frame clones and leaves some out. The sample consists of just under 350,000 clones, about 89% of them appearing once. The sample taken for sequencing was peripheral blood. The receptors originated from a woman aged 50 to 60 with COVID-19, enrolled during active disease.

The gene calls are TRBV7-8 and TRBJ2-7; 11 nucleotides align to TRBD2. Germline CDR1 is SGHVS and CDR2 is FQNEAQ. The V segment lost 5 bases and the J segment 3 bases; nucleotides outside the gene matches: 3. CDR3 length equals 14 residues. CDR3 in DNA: TGTGCCAGCAGCCGAACTAGCGGGAGCTACGAGCAGTACTTC. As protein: CASSRTSGSYEQYF. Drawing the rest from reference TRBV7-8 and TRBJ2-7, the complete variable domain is GAGVSQSPRYKVAKRGQDVALRCDPISGHVSLFWYQQALGQGPEFLTYFQNEAQLDKSGLPSDRFFAERPEGSVSTLKIQRTQQEDSAVYLCASSRTSGSYEQYFGPGTRLTVT.

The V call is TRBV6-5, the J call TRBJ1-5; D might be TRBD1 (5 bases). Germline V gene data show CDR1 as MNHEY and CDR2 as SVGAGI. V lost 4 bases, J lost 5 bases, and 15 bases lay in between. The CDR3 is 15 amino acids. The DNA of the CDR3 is TGTGCCAGCAGTTTGTTAGGGGATAGGGATCAGCCCCAGCATTTT. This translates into CASSLLGDRDQPQHF.

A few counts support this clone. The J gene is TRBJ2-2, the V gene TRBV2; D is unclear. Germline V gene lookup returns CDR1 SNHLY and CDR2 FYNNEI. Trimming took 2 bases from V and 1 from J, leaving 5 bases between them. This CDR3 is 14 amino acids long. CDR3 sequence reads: CASSESGNTGELFF. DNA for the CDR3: TGTGCCAGCAGTGAATCAGGGAACACCGGGGAGCTGTTTTTT.

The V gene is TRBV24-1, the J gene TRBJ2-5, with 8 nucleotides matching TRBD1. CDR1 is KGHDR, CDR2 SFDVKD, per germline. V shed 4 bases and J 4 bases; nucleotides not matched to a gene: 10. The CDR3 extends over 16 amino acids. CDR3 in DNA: TGTGCCACCAGTGAAGAAAGGACAGGGTTGGGAGAGACCCAGTACTTC. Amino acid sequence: CATSEERTGLGETQYF.

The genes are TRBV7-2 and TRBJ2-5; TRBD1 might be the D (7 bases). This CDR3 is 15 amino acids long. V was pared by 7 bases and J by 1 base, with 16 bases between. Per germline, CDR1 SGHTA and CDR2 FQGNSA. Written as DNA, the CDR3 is TGTGCCAGCACTCAGGGGGGCGGCCTCCAAGAGACCCAGTACTTC. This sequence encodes CASTQGGGLQETQYF. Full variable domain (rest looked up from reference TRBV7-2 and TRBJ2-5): GAGVSQSPSNKVTEKGKDVELRCDPISGHTALYWYRQSLGQGLEFLIYFQGNSAPDKSGLPSDRFSAERTGGSVSTLTIQRTQQEDSAVYLCASTQGGGLQETQYFGPGTRLLVL.

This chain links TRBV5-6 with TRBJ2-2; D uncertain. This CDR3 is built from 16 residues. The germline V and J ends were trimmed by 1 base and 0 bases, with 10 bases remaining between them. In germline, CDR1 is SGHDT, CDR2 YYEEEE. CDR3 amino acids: CASSLFYGANTGELFF. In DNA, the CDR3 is TGTGCCAGCAGCTTGTTTTATGGAGCGAACACCGGGGAGCTGTTTTTT.

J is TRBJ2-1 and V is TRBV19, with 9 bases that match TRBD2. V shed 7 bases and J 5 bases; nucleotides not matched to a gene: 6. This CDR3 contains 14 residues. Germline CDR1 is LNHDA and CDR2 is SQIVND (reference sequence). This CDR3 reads CASTYSGSHNEQFF. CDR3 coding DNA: TGTGCCAGTACCTATAGCGGGAGCCACAATGAGCAGTTCTTC.

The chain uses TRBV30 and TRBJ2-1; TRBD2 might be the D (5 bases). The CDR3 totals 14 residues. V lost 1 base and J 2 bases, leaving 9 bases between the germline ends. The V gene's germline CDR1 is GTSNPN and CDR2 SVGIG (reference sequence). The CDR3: CAWSGNGAYNEQFF. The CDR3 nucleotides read TGTGCCTGGAGTGGGAACGGGGCCTACAATGAGCAGTTCTTC.

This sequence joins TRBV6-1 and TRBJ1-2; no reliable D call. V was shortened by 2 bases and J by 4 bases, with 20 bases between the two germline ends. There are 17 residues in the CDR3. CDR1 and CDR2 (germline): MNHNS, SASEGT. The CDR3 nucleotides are TGTGCCAGCAGTGAACATCTACTTCAGGTACAAGCCTATGGCTACACCTTC. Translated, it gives CASSEHLLQVQAYGYTF.